Listed below are T cell receptor beta chains from one sample, sequenced in a study of blood T cell repertoires in COVID-19. TCRdb keeps only in-frame clones here, not all; method: immunoSEQ multiplex PCR. In the table there are roughly 8,600 clones, 84% of which are singletons. The sequenced sample consisted of peripheral blood. These receptors were taken from a human donor in a cohort sampled during active COVID-19. Both conserved end residues are part of each CDR3. A D gene is named only where the DNA matches it firmly. A row's size may be missing; if present it is once, few, many or a size class.

length	D	V	size	J	CDR3	DNA
16	TRBD1	TRBV7-2	NA	TRBJ2-3	CASSSPGQGITDTQYF	TGTGCCAGCAGTTCGCCGGGACAGGGTATAACAGATACGCAGTATTTT
17	NA	TRBV18	NA	TRBJ2-6	CASSRARPSSGANVLTF	TGTGCCAGCTCACGGGCCAGGCCCAGCTCTGGGGCCAACGTCCTGACTTTC
17	TRBD1	TRBV3-1/TRBV3-2	NA	TRBJ2-2	CASSLNPGQGATGELFF	TGTGCCAGCAGTCTTAACCCGGGACAGGGTGCAACCGGGGAGCTGTTTTTT
17	TRBD2	TRBV15	NA	TRBJ2-1	CATSREGLAGAYNEQFF	TGTGCCACCAGCAGAGAGGGACTAGCGGGGGCCTACAATGAGCAGTTCTTC
16	NA	TRBV6-6	NA	TRBJ2-3	CASSRREGGGTDTQYF	TGTGCCAGCAGCCGCAGGGAGGGGGGGGGCACAGATACGCAGTATTTT
15	TRBD1	TRBV6-1	NA	TRBJ1-5	CASSENRGLSQPQHF	TGTGCCAGCAGTGAAAATAGGGGGCTTAGTCAGCCCCAGCATTTT
17	TRBD2	TRBV7-6	NA	TRBJ2-5	CASSLTSGGSYQETQYF	TGTGCCAGCAGCTTGACTAGCGGGGGGTCTTACCAAGAGACCCAGTACTTC
13	NA	TRBV24-1	NA	TRBJ1-2	CATSSGHYVGYTF	TGTGCCACCAGTTCGGGACACTACGTGGGCTACACCTTC
15	NA	TRBV7-2	NA	TRBJ1-2	CASSWGRQANYGYTF	TGTGCCAGCAGCTGGGGACGACAGGCAAACTATGGCTACACCTTC
11	NA	TRBV20-1	NA	TRBJ2-5	CSARDRGAQYF	TGCAGTGCTAGGGATCGCGGGGCCCAGTACTTC
14	NA	TRBV10-1	NA	TRBJ2-4	CASSTDGAKNIQYF	TGCGCCAGCAGTACCGACGGGGCCAAAAACATTCAGTACTTC
15	NA	TRBV7-2	NA	TRBJ2-5	CASSLLTTVKETQYF	TGTGCCAGCAGCTTATTAACCACAGTGAAAGAGACCCAGTACTTC
15	NA	TRBV6-5	NA	TRBJ2-1	CASRGQTSEWNEQFF	TGTGCCAGCAGAGGACAGACGAGCGAATGGAATGAGCAGTTCTTC
17	TRBD2	TRBV6-6	NA	TRBJ2-3	CASSRTAGGPNTDTQYF	TGTGCCAGCAGTCGGACAGCGGGGGGCCCCAACACAGATACGCAGTATTTT
14	TRBD1	TRBV18	NA	TRBJ2-4	CASSPGTGKNIQYF	TGTGCCAGCTCACCGGGGACAGGGAAAAACATTCAGTACTTC
13	NA	TRBV7-2	NA	TRBJ1-1	CASSSDRNTEAFF	TGTGCCAGCAGCTCGGACAGGAACACTGAAGCTTTCTTT
13	NA	TRBV6-5	NA	TRBJ1-5	CASSYGQNQPQHF	TGTGCCAGCAGTTACGGGCAGAATCAGCCCCAGCATTTT
13	NA	TRBV11-2	NA	TRBJ1-1	CASSLRGNTEAFF	TGTGCCAGCAGCTTAAGGGGGAACACTGAAGCTTTCTTT
16	TRBD2	TRBV6-6	once	TRBJ2-3	CASSLLGAGGPNTQYF	TGTGCCAGCAGCCTCCTAGGAGCGGGGGGGCCGAATACGCAGTATTTT
16	NA	TRBV19	few	TRBJ1-3	CASSILADLSGNTIYF	TGTGCCAGTAGTATCCTGGCGGATCTCTCTGGAAACACCATATATTTT
16	TRBD2	TRBV4-2	NA	TRBJ2-3	CASSQDLAGGTDTQYF	TGTGCCAGCAGCCAAGATCTGGCGGGGGGAACAGATACGCAGTATTTT
15	NA	TRBV30	NA	TRBJ2-7	CAWSVGGTVSYEQYF	TGTGCCTGGAGTGTTGGCGGGACAGTCTCCTACGAGCAGTACTTC
14	NA	TRBV7-9	NA	TRBJ1-4	CASSPRSTNEKLFF	TGTGCCAGCAGCCCGCGGTCCACTAATGAAAAACTGTTTTTT
13	TRBD1	TRBV5-1	NA	TRBJ1-1	CASTLGQGTEAFF	TGCGCCAGCACTCTGGGACAGGGAACTGAAGCTTTCTTT
14	TRBD1	TRBV19	NA	TRBJ1-2	CASSPRGQGYGYTF	TGTGCCAGTAGCCCGCGGGGACAGGGTTATGGCTACACCTTC
16	NA	TRBV19	NA	TRBJ1-1	CASSIGQTFMNTEAFF	TGTGCCAGTAGTATAGGCCAGACATTTATGAACACTGAAGCTTTCTTT
16	TRBD1	TRBV7-9	large	TRBJ1-2	CASSYRDRETNYGYTF	TGTGCCAGCAGCTACCGGGACAGGGAAACTAACTATGGCTACACCTTC
17	TRBD2	TRBV10-3	NA	TRBJ2-3	CAISESRTSGNTDTQYF	TGTGCCATCAGTGAGTCGAGGACTAGCGGGAATACAGATACGCAGTATTTT
15	TRBD1	TRBV7-9	once	TRBJ1-5	CASSPRTGGDQPQHF	TGTGCCAGCAGCCCCCGGACAGGGGGCGATCAGCCCCAGCATTTT